Listed here are 4 T cell receptor beta chains from one sample, sequenced in a study of blood T cell repertoires in COVID-19. This table comes from immunoSEQ multiplex PCR, and its TCRdb copy is limited to in-frame clones, with some not included. The data contain 380,000 or so clones, 89% of them seen just once; the ten biggest clones take up 1.2%. The sequenced sample consisted of peripheral blood. Every receptor here comes from a man aged 40-55 years with acute or convalescent COVID-19.

V and J are TRBV12-3 or TRBV12-4 and TRBJ1-6; D is possibly TRBD1 (5 bases). Trimming took off 7 bases at V and 14 bases at J, with 12 bases between the two ends. There are 11 residues in the CDR3. The CDR3 DNA reads TGTGCCAGCACCCTGGGGGGGACCCTCCACTTT. Translated, it gives CASTLGGTLHF.

The V and J genes are TRBV7-6 and TRBJ2-7; D is possibly TRBD2 (6 bases). Between the trimmed V and J ends, which lost 2 bases and 6 bases, there was a span of 14 bases. This CDR3 is 14 amino acids long. Germline values: CDR1 SGHVS, CDR2 FNYEAQ. The CDR3 DNA is TGTGCCAGCAGCTTATGGGGTCGGGGGACCGAGCAGTACTTC. Protein: CASSLWGRGTEQYF.

V usage is TRBV5-4 and J usage is TRBJ2-3; the match to TRBD2 covers 9 bases. Germline CDR1 SGHNT, CDR2 YYREEE (reference sequence). CDR3 length: 16 amino acids. Losses at the gene ends were 0 bases for V and 6 bases for J; bases not matched to a gene: 8. The chain's CDR3 is CASSLAVIAGEDTQYF. The CDR3, as DNA: TGTGCCAGCAGCTTGGCCGTAATAGCGGGGGAGGATACGCAGTATTTT.

This clone was seen once. The chain uses TRBV15 and TRBJ2-1, with 12 bases fitting TRBD2. Per germline, CDR1 LNHNV and CDR2 YYDKDF (reference sequence). The CDR3 is made up of 13 amino acids. With V trimmed by 11 bases and J by 7 bases, 6 bases remained unmatched. The DNA of the CDR3 is TGTGCCGTGACTAGCGGGAGTCTTAATGAGCAGTTCTTC. It translates to CAVTSGSLNEQFF.